Below are 22 T cell receptor beta chains sequenced from a single sample in a study of T-cell reconstitution after alpha-beta-depleted transplantation in children. Unique molecular identifiers were built into the TCRbeta library. TCRdb reanalysed the PCR reads using MiXCR and keeps one entry per CDR3 protein. The data contain 400,000 to 550,000 distinct CDR3 sequences, 10% to 13% of them seen just once; the ten biggest clones take up 2%. The source material was PBMCs, sampled before TCRalphabeta/CD19-depleted stem cell transplant. The receptors were sampled from a child younger than 10 with inherited bone marrow failure, due to receive a stem cell transplant.

This clonotype was detected ten times or more. The rearrangement links TRBV24-1 to TRBJ2-5; no reliable D call. V was shortened by 3 bases and J by 3 bases, with 10 bases between the two germline ends. The CDR3 is 14 amino acids. From germline, CDR1 is KGHDR and CDR2 SFDVKD. The CDR3, as DNA: TGTGCCACCAGTGATCTACTAAGGGAAGAGACCCAGTACTTC. Residues: CATSDLLREETQYF.

This clonotype was detected ten times or more. The chain employs TRBV7-9 and TRBJ2-5; 8 bases align to TRBD1. This CDR3 contains 14 residues. V shed 5 bases and J 5 bases; nucleotides not matched to a gene: 7. The V gene's germline CDR1 is SEHNR and CDR2 FQNEAQ (reference sequence). The CDR3 DNA is TGTGCCAGCAGCACCGGACAGGGTATTGAGACCCAGTACTTC. It translates to CASSTGQGIETQYF.

The sample holds many counts of this clonotype. The gene calls are TRBV24-1 and TRBJ2-2, with 7 bases that match TRBD2. Germline-derived CDR1 and CDR2 are KGHDR and SFDVKD. CDR3 length: 15 residues. V lost 3 bases to trimming and J lost 6 bases; unmatched junction nucleotides: 6. CDR3 loop: CATSDRRSGAGELFF. The CDR3 DNA reads TGTGCCACCAGTGATCGAAGAAGCGGGGCCGGGGAGCTGTTTTTT.

This clonotype was seen repeatedly, ten times or more. The chain combines TRBV20-1 with TRBJ2-1; TRBD2 matches at 7 bases. Per the germline V gene, CDR1 is DFQATT and CDR2 is SNEGSKA (reference sequence). CDR3 length equals 14 residues. Trimming cost V 5 bases and J 5 bases; bases outside gene matches: 9. CDR3 DNA sequence: TGCAGTGCTCCCTCGGGAGGCCCAAACAATGAGCAGTTCTTC. Its translation is CSAPSGGPNNEQFF.

Many counts were recorded for this clonotype. The chain links TRBV6-5 to TRBJ1-2; D not resolved. This CDR3 is built from 11 residues. Germline lookup yields CDR1 MNHEY and CDR2 SVGAGI. Trimming took 7 bases from V and 8 from J, leaving 11 bases between them. The CDR3 is CASTAGGGYTF. In DNA, the CDR3 is TGTGCCAGCACCGCCGGCGGGGGCTACACCTTC.

This clonotype was recorded at least ten times. The DNA of the CDR3 is TGTGCCAGCAGCTTAGGTCGAAACAGGGGTGAGACCCAGTACTTC. It translates to CASSLGRNRGETQYF. The rearrangement links TRBV7-2 to TRBJ2-5, with 7 positions matching TRBD1. The CDR3 sequence is 15 residues long. The germline CDR1 and CDR2 sequences are SGHTA and FQGNSA. V shed 1 base and J 5 bases; nucleotides not matched to a gene: 7.

This clonotype was recorded many times. The V gene is TRBV4-3, the J gene TRBJ2-7, with 9 bases identical to TRBD1. The CDR3 contains 14 residues. Losses at the gene ends were 5 bases for V and 2 bases for J; bases not matched to a gene: 4. The germline CDR1 and CDR2 sequences are LGHNA and YSLEER. CDR3 bases: TGCGCCAGCAGCATCCGGGACAGGGCCTACGAGCAGTACTTC. It translates to CASSIRDRAYEQYF.

This clonotype was picked up many times. This chain uses TRBV9 with TRBJ2-1; the match to TRBD1 covers 9 bases. V lost 4 bases and J lost 15; bases outside the gene matches: 8. The CDR3 runs to 12 residues. Germline values: CDR1 SGDLS, CDR2 YYNGEE. CDR3: CASSPTGTGRFF. The CDR3, as DNA: TGTGCCAGCAGCCCAACCGGGACAGGGCGGTTCTTC.

The chain has TRBV12-3 or TRBV12-4 and TRBJ1-4; TRBD1 agrees at 11 bases. The ends lost 6 bases at V and 5 bases at J; junction bases unmatched: 2. The CDR3 is made up of 14 amino acids. The CDR3 sequence: CASSRDRGNEKLFF. CDR3 nucleotides: TGTGCCAGCAGCCGGGACAGGGGGAATGAAAAACTGTTTTTT.

This clonotype was seen at least ten times. This rearrangement joins TRBV12-3 or TRBV12-4 to TRBJ2-7; 9 bases match TRBD2. The length of the CDR3 is 15 residues. The V gene end was trimmed by 2 bases and the J gene end by 4 bases; junction bases not matched to a gene: 6. The CDR3 sequence: CASSLYGREGYEQYF. The DNA for the CDR3 is TGTGCCAGCAGTTTATATGGGCGGGAGGGTTACGAGCAGTACTTC.

This clonotype was counted only a few times. The chain employs TRBV19 and TRBJ2-7, with 9 bases identical to TRBD2. Germline loops: CDR1 LNHDA, CDR2 SQIVND (reference sequence). Germline trimming cut 5 bases from V and 2 bases from J; bases unmatched to any gene: 4. The CDR3 contains 14 residues. The CDR3: CASSEIAGAYEQYF. CDR3 bases: TGTGCCAGTAGTGAGATAGCGGGAGCCTACGAGCAGTACTTC.

The chain recombines TRBV6-1 with TRBJ2-1; weak D call: TRBD2 (6 bases). This CDR3 is built from 16 residues. Looked up from germline, CDR1 is MNHNS and CDR2 is SASEGT. The V end was cut by 8 bases, the J end by 0 bases, with 17 bases between. The CDR3 here is CASSQLARSSYNEQFF. Here the CDR3 DNA reads TGTGCCAGCTCCCAACTAGCCAGGAGCTCCTACAATGAGCAGTTCTTC.

The rearrangement uses TRBV6-1 and TRBJ1-1; TRBD1 aligns across 10 bases. The trim removed 6 bases at V and 3 bases at J, leaving 10 bases unmatched. Germline values: CDR1 MNHNS, CDR2 SASEGT. The CDR3 is made up of 16 amino acids. This CDR3 reads CASSSGTGVKDTEAFF. The CDR3 bases are TGTGCCAGCAGCTCCGGGACAGGGGTGAAGGACACTGAAGCTTTCTTT.

This clonotype was recorded at least ten times. The chain combines TRBV7-2 with TRBJ2-7; maybe TRBD2 (6 bases). Germline V gene data show CDR1 as SGHTA and CDR2 as FQGNSA. This CDR3 is 13 amino acids long. V shed 5 bases and J shed 3 bases, with 11 bases lying between them. The CDR3 bases are TGTGCCAGCAGCCCTCTAGCGAACTACGAGCAGTACTTC. This sequence encodes CASSPLANYEQYF.

The sample holds a few counts of this clonotype. The chain employs TRBV10-3 and TRBJ2-1, with 7 nucleotides matching TRBD2. Germline CDR1 reads ENHRY; CDR2 reads SYGVKD. This CDR3 region has 15 residues. V shed 2 bases, J shed 1 base, and the junction held 2 bases outside the gene matches. CDR3: CAISEREASYNEQFF. Written as DNA, the CDR3 is TGTGCCATCAGTGAGCGGGAGGCGTCCTACAATGAGCAGTTCTTC.

This sequence joins TRBV10-3 and TRBJ1-1; tentatively, D is TRBD1 (5 bases). Germline loops: CDR1 ENHRY, CDR2 SYGVKD. Trimming removed 2 bases from V and 0 bases from J, with 13 bases in between. The CDR3 spans 16 residues. This chain's CDR3 is CAISETPGTVNTEAFF. The CDR3, as DNA: TGTGCCATCAGTGAGACTCCCGGGACGGTGAACACTGAAGCTTTCTTT.

Remarks on this clonotype: Its ends do not fully match the called genes, so a read error is possible. The CDR3 DNA reads as TGTGCCAGCAGTGAATGGTGGACAGGCGTCTTC. Protein product: CASSEWWTGVF. The chain joins TRBV2 to TRBJ1-2; 7 bases fit TRBD1. The CDR3 consists of 11 residues. The germline V gene encodes CDR1 SNHLY and CDR2 FYNNEI.

This rearrangement joins TRBV4-3 to TRBJ2-7; 7 bases are a match to TRBD1. Germline trimming cut 1 base from V and 3 bases from J; bases unmatched to any gene: 6. CDR1 LGHNA and CDR2 YSLEER come from the germline V gene. The CDR3 consists of 15 residues. The CDR3 sequence is CASSQGQGSFYEQYF. As DNA, the CDR3 is TGCGCCAGCAGCCAAGGACAGGGCAGTTTCTACGAGCAGTACTTC.

The genes are TRBV18 and TRBJ1-1; D unresolved. The V and J ends lost 2 bases and 3 bases respectively, with 10 bases between them. Per germline, CDR1 KGHSH and CDR2 LQKENI. The CDR3 extends over 14 amino acids. CDR3 loop: CASSPRWRDTEAFF. DNA for the CDR3: TGTGCCAGCTCACCAAGGTGGAGGGACACTGAAGCTTTCTTT.

This clonotype was recorded at least ten times. The chain couples TRBV27 to TRBJ1-5; D possibly corresponds to TRBD1 (6 bases). Germline loops: CDR1 MNHEY, CDR2 SMNVEV (reference sequence). Trimming pared 5 bases from V and 6 bases from J, leaving 20 bases between. The CDR3 spans 16 residues. CDR3 DNA: TGTGCCAGCAGTCCCGCAGGGGCAGGGTTGGTTCAGCCCCAGCATTTT. Encoded protein: CASSPAGAGLVQPQHF.

This clonotype was detected ten times or more. This chain links TRBV12-3 or TRBV12-4 with TRBJ2-5, with 7 bases fitting TRBD2. CDR3 length equals 15 residues. Trimming removed 3 bases from V and 4 bases from J; junction bases left unmatched: 8. The CDR3 sequence is CASSFSSGGGETQYF. The CDR3 nucleotides are TGTGCCAGCAGTTTCTCTAGTGGGGGGGGAGAGACCCAGTACTTC.

Only a few counts were recorded for this clonotype. The rearrangement joins TRBV7-2 to TRBJ2-7; D may be TRBD1 (6 bases). Trimming removed 2 bases at V and 2 bases at J, with 13 bases between. Per germline, CDR1 SGHTA and CDR2 FQGNSA. The CDR3 totals 15 residues. The CDR3 sequence is CASSLRWTAPYEQYF. The CDR3 coding sequence is TGTGCCAGCAGCTTAAGATGGACAGCTCCCTACGAGCAGTACTTC.